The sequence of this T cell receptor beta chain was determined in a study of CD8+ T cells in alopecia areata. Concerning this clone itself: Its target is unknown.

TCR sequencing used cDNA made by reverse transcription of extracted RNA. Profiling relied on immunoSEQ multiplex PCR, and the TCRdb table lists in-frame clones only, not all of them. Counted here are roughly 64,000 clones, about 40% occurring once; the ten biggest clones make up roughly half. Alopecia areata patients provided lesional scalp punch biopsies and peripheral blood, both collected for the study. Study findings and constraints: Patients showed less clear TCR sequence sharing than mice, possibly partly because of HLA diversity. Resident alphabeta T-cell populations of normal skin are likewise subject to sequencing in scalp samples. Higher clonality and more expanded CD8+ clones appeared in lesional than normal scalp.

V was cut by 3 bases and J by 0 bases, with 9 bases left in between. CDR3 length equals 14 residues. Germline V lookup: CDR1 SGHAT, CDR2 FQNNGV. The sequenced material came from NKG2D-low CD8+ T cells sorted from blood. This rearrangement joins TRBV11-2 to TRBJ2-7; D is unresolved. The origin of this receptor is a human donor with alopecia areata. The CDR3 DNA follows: TGTGCCAGCAGCTTCCTGGTGAGCTCCTACGAGCAGTACTTC. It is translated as CASSFLVSSYEQYF.